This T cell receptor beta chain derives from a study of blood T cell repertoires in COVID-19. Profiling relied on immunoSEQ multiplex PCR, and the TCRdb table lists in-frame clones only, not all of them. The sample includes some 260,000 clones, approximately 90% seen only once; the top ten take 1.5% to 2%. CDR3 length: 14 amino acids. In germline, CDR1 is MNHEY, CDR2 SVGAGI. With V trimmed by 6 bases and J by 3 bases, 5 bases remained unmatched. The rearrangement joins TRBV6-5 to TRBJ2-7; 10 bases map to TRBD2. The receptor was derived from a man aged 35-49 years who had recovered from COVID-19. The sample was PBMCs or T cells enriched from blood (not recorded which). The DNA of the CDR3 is TGTGCCAGCAGCACCGGACTAGCGGACTACGAGCAGTACTTC. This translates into CASSTGLADYEQYF.